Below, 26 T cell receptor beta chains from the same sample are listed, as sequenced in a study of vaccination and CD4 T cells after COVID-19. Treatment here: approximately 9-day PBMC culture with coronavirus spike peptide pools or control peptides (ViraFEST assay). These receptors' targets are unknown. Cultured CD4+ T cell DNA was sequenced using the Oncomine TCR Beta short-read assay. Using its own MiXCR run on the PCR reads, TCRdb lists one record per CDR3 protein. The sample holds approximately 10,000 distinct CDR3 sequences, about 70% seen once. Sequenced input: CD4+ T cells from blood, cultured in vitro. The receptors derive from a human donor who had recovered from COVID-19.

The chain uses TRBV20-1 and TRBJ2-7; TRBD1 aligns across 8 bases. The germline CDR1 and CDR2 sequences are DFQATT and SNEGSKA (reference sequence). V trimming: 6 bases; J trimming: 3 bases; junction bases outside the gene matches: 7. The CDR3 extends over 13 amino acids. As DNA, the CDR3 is TGCAGTGCCTTAGGACAGGGAAACTACGAGCAGTACTTC. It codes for CSALGQGNYEQYF.

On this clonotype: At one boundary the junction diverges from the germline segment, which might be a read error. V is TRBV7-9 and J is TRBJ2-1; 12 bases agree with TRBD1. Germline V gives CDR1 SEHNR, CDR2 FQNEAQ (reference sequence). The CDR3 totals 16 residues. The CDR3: CASSLALGTGGGEQFF. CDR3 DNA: TGCGCCAGCAGCTTGGCTCTCGGGACAGGGGGCGGTGAGCAGTTCTTC.

In DNA, the CDR3 is TGCGCCAGCAGCCAAGATCGGGGCCGGGCGGGGACCCAGTACTTC. It is translated as CASSQDRGRAGTQYF. V is TRBV4-1 and J is TRBJ2-5, with D perhaps matching TRBD1 or TRBD2 (5 bases each). The CDR3 totals 15 residues. The germline gives CDR1 MGHRA, CDR2 YSYEKL. V was shortened by 0 bases and J by 7 bases, with 15 bases between the two germline ends.

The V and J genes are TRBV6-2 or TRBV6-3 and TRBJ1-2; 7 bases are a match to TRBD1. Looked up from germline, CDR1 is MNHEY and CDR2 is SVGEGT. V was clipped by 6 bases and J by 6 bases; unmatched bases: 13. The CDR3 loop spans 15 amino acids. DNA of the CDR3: TGTGCCAGCAGCCTAACCGGGACAGAGACCCATGGCTACACCTTC. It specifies CASSLTGTETHGYTF.

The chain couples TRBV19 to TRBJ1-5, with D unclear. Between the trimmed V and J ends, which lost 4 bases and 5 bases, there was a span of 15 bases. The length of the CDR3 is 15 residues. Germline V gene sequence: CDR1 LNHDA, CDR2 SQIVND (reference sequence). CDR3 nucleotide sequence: TGTGCCAGTAGTAGCGGGAGTCTAAACGATCAGCCCCAGCATTTT. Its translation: CASSSGSLNDQPQHF.

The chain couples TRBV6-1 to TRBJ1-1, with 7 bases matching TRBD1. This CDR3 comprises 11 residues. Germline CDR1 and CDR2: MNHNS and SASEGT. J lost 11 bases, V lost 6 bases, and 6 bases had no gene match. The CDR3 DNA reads TGTGCCAGCAGGGAACAGGGGTCGGCTTTCTTT. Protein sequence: CASREQGSAFF.

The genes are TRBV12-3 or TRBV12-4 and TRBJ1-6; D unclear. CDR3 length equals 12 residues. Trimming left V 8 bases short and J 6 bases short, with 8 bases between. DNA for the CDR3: TGTGCCAGCGGGCAGATTAATTCACCCCTCCACTTT. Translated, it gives CASGQINSPLHF.

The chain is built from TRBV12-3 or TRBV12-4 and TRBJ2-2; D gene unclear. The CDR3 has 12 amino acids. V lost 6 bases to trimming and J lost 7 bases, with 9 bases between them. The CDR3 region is CASRSLRGELFF. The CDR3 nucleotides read TGTGCCAGCAGATCCCTACGCGGGGAGCTGTTTTTT.

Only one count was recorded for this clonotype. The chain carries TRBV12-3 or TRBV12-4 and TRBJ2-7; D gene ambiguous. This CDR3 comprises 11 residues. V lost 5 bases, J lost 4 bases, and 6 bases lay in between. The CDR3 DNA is TGTGCCAGCAGTCAACAATACGAGCAGTACTTC. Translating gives CASSQQYEQYF.

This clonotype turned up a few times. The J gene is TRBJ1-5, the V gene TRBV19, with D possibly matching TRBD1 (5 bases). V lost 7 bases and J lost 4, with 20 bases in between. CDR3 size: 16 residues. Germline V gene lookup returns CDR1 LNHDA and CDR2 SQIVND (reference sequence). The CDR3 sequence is CASKGEWTQPNQPQHF. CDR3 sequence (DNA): TGTGCCAGTAAAGGGGAGTGGACCCAGCCAAATCAGCCCCAGCATTTT.

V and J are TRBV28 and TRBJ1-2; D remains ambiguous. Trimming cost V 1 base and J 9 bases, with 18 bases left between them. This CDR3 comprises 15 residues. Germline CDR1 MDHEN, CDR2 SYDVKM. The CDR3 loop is CASSLSVGLGRSYTF. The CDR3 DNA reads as TGTGCCAGCAGTTTATCCGTCGGACTTGGACGTAGCTACACCTTC.

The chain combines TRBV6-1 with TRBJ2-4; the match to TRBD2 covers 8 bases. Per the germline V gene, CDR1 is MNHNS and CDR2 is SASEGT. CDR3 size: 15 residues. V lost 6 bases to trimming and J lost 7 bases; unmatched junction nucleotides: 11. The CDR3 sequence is CASSPGTRAGNIQYF. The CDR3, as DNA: TGTGCCAGCAGCCCCGGGACTAGAGCGGGGAACATTCAGTACTTC.

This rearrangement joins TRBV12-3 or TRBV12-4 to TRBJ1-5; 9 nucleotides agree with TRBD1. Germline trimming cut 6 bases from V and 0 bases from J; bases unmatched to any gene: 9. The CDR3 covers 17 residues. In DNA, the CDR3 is TGTGCCAGCAGCCGAACAGGGGGCGGCCTTAGCAATCAGCCCCAGCATTTT. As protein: CASSRTGGGLSNQPQHF.

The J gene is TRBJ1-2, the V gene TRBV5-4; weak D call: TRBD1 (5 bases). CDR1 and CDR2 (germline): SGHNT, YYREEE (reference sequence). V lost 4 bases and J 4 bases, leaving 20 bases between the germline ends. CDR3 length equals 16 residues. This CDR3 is CASSKGTAATGYGYTF. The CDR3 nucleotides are TGTGCCAGCAGCAAGGGGACGGCCGCCACAGGCTATGGCTACACCTTC. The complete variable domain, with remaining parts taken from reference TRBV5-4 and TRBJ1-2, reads ETGVTQSPTHLIKTRGQQVTLRCSSQSGHNTVSWYQQALGQGPQFIFQYYREEENGRGNFPPRFSGLQFPNYSSELNVNALELDDSALYLCASSKGTAATGYGYTFGSGTRLTVV.

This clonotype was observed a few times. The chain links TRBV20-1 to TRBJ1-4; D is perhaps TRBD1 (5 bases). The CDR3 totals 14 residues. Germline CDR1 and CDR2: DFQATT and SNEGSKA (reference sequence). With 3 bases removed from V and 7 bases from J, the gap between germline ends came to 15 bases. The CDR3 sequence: CSASPQGVGEKLFF. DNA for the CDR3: TGCAGTGCTAGCCCGCAGGGTGTAGGTGAAAAACTGTTTTTT.

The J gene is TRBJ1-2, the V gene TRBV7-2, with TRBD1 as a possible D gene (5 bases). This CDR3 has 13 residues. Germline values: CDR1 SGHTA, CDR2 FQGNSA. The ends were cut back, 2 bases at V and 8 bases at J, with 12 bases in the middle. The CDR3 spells CASSLMGQVGYTF. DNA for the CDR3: TGTGCCAGCAGCTTAATGGGGCAGGTGGGCTACACCTTC.

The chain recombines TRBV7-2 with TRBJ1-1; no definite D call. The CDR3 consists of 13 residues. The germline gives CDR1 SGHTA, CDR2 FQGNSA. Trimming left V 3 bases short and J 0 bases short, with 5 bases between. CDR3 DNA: TGTGCCAGCAGCTTTTCAGTGAACACTGAAGCTTTCTTT. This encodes CASSFSVNTEAFF.

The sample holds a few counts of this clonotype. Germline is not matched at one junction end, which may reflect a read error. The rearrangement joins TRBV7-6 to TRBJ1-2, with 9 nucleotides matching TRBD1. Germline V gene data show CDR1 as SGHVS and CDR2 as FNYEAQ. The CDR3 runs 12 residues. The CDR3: CASSLGGTGRAF. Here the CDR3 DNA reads TGTGCCAGCAGCTTAGGGGGGACAGGGCGAGCCTTC.

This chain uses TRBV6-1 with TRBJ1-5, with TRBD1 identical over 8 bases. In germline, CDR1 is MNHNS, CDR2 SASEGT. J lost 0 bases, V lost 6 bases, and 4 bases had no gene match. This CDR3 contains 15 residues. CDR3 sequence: CASRLTGGSNQPQHF. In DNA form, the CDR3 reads TGTGCCAGCAGATTAACAGGGGGTAGCAATCAGCCCCAGCATTTT.

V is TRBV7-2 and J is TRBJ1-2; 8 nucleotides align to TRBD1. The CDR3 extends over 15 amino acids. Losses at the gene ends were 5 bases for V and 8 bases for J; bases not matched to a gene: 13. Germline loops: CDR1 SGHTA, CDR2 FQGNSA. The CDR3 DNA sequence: TGTGCCAGCAGCCCAGGACAGGGCCCAGGGGGAGGCTACACCTTC. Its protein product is CASSPGQGPGGGYTF.

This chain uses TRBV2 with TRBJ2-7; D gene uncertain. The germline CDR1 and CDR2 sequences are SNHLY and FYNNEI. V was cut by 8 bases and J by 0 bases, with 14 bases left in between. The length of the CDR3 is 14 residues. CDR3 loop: CASLPRRDSYEQYF. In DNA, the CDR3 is TGTGCCAGCCTACCCCGGCGAGACTCCTACGAGCAGTACTTC.

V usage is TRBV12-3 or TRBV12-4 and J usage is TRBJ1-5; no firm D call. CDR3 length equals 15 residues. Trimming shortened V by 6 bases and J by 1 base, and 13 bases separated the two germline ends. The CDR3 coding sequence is TGTGCCAGCAGCCCTGGCCTGTCCAGCAATCAGCCCCAGCATTTT. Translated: CASSPGLSSNQPQHF.

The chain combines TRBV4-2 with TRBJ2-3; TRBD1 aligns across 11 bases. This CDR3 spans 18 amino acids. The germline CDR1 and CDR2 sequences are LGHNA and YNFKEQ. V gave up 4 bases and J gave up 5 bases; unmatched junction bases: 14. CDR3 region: CASSRINTQGQGGDTQYF. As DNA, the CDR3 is TGTGCCAGCAGCCGAATTAATACTCAGGGACAGGGGGGAGATACGCAGTATTTT.

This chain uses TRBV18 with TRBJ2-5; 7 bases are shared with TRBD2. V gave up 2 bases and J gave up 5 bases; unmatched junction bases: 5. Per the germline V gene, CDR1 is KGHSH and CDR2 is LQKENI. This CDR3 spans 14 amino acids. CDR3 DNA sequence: TGTGCCAGCTCACCAGCGGCGGGGGTTGAGACCCAGTACTTC. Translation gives CASSPAAGVETQYF.

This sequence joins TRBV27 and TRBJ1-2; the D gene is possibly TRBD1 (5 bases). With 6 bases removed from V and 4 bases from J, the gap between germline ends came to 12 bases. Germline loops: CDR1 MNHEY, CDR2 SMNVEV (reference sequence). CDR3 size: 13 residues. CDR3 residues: CASRPSRGYGYTF. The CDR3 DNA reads TGTGCCAGCAGACCCTCAAGGGGCTATGGCTACACCTTC.

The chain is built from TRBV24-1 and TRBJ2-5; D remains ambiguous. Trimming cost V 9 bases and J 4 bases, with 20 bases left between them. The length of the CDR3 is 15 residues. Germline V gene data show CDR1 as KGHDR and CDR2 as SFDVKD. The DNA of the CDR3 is TGTGCCACCGGAACCCGCCACACCAAGGGAGAGACCCAGTACTTC. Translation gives CATGTRHTKGETQYF.